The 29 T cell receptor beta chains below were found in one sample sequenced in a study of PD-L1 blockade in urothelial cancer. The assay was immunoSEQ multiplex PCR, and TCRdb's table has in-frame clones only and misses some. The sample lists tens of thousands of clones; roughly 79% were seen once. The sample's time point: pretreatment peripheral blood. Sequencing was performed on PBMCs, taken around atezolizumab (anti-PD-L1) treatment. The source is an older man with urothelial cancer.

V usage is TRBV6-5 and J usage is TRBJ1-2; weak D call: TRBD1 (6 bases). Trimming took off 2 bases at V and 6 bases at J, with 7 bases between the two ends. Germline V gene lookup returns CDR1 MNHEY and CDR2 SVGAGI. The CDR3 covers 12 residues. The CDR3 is CASSYGDNGYTF. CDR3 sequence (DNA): TGTGCCAGCAGTTACGGGGACAATGGCTACACCTTC.

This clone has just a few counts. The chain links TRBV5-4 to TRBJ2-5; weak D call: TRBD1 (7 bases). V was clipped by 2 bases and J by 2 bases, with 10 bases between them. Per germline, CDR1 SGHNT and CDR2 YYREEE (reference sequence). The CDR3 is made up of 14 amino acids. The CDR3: CASSFQGGQETQYF. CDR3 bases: TGTGCCAGCAGCTTCCAGGGGGGACAAGAGACCCAGTACTTC.

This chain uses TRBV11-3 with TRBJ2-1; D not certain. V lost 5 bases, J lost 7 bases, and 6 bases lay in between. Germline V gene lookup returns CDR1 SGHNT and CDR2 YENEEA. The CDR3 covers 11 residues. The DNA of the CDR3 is TGTGCCAGCAGCGTTTTAAATGAGCAGTTCTTC. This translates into CASSVLNEQFF.

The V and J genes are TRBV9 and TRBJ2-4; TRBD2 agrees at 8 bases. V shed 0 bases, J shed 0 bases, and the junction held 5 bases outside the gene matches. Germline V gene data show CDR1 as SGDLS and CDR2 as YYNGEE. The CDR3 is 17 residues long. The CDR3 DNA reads TGTGCCAGCAGCGTAGGCTTGCTAGCGGGAGCCAAAAACATTCAGTACTTC. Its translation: CASSVGLLAGAKNIQYF.

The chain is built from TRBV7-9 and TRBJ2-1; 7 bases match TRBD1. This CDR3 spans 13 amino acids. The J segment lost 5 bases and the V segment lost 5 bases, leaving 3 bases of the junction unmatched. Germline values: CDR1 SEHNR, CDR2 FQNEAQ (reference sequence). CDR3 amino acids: CASSPDRDNEQFF. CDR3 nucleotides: TGTGCCAGCAGCCCCGACAGGGACAATGAGCAGTTCTTC.

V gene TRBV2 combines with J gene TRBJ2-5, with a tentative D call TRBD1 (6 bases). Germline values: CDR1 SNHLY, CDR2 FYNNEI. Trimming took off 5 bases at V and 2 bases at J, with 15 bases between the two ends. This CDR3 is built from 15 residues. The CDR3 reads CASSKPGQPQETQYF. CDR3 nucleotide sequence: TGTGCCAGCAGTAAGCCGGGACAACCTCAAGAGACCCAGTACTTC.

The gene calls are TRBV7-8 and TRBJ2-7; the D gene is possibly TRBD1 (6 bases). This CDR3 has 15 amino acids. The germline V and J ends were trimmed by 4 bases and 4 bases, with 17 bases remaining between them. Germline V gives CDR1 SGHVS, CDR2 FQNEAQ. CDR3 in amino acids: CASSSTGANLYEQYF. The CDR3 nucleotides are TGTGCCAGCAGCTCGACAGGAGCGAATTTGTACGAGCAGTACTTC.

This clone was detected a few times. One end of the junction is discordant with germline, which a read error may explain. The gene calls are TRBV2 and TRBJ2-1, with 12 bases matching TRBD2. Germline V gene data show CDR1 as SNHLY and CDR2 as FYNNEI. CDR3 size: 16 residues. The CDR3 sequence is CASRTGLAGPYNEQFF. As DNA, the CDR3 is TGTGCCAGCAGAACGGGACTAGCGGGCCCCTATAATGAGCAGTTCTTC.

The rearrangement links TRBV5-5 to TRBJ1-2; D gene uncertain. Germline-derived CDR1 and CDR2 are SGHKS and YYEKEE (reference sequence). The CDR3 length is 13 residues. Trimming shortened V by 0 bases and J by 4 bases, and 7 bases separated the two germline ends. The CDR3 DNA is TGTGCCAGCAGCTTGGAGAGCATCTATGGCTACACCTTC. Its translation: CASSLESIYGYTF.

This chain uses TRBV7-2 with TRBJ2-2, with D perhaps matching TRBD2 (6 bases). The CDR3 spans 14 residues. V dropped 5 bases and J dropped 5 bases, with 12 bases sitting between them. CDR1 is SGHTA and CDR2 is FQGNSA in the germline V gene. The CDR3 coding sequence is TGTGCCAGCAGCCAGGGAGGAGGGACCGGGGAGCTGTTTTTT. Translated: CASSQGGGTGELFF.

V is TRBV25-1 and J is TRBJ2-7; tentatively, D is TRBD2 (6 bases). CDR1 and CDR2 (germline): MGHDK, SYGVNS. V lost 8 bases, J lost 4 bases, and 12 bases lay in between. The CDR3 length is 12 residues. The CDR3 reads CASGGGMYEQYF. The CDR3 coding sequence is TGTGCCAGCGGTGGAGGGATGTACGAGCAGTACTTC.

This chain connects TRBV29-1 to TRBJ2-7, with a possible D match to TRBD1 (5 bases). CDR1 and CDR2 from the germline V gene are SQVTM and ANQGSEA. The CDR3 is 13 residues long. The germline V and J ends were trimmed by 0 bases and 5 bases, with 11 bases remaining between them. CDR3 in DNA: TGCAGCGTTGAAGATGCTGGACAAAACGAGCAGTACTTC. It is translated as CSVEDAGQNEQYF.

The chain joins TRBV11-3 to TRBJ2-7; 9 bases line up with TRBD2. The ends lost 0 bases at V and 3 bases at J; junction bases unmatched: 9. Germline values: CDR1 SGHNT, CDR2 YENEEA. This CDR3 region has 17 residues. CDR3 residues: CASSLERAGLANYEQYF. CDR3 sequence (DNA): TGTGCCAGCAGCTTAGAACGAGCGGGACTAGCTAACTACGAGCAGTACTTC.

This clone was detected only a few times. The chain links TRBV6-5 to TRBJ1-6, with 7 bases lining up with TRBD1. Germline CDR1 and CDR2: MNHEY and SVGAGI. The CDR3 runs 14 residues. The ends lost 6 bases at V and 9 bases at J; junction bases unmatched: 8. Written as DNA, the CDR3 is TGTGCCAGCAGGAGGACAGGAGTTGGTTCACCCCTCCACTTT. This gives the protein CASRRTGVGSPLHF.

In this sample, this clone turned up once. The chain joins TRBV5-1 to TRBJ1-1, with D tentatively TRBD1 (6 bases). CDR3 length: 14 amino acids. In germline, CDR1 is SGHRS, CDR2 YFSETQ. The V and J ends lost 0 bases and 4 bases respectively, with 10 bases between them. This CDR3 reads CASSLEGVGTEAFF. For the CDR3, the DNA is TGCGCCAGCAGCTTGGAGGGGGTGGGCACTGAAGCTTTCTTT.

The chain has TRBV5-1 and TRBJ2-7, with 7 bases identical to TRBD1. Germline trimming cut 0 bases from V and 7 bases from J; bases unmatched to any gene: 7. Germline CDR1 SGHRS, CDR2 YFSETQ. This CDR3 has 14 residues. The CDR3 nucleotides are TGCGCCAGCAGCTTGGAGGGCAGGGGGAGAGAGCAGTACTTC. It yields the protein CASSLEGRGREQYF. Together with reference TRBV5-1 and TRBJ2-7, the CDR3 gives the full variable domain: KAGVTQTPRYLIKTRGQQVTLSCSPISGHRSVSWYQQTPGQGLQFLFEYFSETQRNKGNFPGRFSGRQFSNSRSEMNVSTLELGDSALYLCASSLEGRGREQYFGPGTRLTVT.

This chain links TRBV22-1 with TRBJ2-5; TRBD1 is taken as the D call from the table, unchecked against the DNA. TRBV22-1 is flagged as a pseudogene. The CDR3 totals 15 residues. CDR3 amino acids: CPGSAPRTGQETQYF. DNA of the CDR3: TGTCCTGGGAGCGCACCCCGGACAGGACAAGAGACCCAGTACTTC.

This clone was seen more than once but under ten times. As DNA, the CDR3 is TGTGCCAGCAGTTGGGGCAGTTCCACAGATACGCAGTATTTT. It codes for CASSWGSSTDTQYF. This chain connects TRBV6-5 to TRBJ2-3; a weak D match, TRBD1 (5 bases). Per the germline V gene, CDR1 is MNHEY and CDR2 is SVGAGI. The CDR3 runs to 14 residues. V was shortened by 4 bases and J by 2 bases, with 10 bases between the two germline ends.

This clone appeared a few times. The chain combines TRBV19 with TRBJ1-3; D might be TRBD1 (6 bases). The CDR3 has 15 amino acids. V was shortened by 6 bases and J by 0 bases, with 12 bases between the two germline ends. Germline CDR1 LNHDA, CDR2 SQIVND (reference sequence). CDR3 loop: CASRQGRDSGNTIYF. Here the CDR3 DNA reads TGTGCCAGTAGACAGGGTCGGGACTCTGGAAACACCATATATTTT.

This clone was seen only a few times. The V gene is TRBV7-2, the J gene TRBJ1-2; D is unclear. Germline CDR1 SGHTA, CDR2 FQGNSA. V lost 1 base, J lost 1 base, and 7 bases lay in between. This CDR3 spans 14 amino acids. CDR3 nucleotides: TGTGCCAGCAGCTTAGAGACACATAACTATGGCTACACCTTC. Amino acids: CASSLETHNYGYTF.

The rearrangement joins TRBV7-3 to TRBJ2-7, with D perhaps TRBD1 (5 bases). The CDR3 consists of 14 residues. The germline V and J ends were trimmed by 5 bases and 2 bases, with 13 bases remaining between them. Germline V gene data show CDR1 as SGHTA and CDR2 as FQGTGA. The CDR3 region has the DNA TGTGCCAGCAGCCCTGGGGCTGGTCCCTACGAGCAGTACTTC. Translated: CASSPGAGPYEQYF. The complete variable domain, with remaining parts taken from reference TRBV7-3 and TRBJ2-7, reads GAGVSQTPSNKVTEKGKYVELRCDPISGHTALYWYRQSLGQGPEFLIYFQGTGAADDSGLPNDRFFAVRPEGSVSTLKIQRTERGDSAVYLCASSPGAGPYEQYFGPGTRLTVT.

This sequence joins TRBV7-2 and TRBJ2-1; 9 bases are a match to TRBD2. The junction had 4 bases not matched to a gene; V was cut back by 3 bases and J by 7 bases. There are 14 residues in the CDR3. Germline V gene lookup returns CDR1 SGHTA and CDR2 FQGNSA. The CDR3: CASSFSGSGNEQFF. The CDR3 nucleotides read TGTGCCAGCAGCTTTAGCGGGAGCGGGAATGAGCAGTTCTTC. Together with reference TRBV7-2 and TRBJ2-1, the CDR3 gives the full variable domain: GAGVSQSPSNKVTEKGKDVELRCDPISGHTALYWYRQSLGQGLEFLIYFQGNSAPDKSGLPSDRFSAERTGGSVSTLTIQRTQQEDSAVYLCASSFSGSGNEQFFGPGTRLTVL.

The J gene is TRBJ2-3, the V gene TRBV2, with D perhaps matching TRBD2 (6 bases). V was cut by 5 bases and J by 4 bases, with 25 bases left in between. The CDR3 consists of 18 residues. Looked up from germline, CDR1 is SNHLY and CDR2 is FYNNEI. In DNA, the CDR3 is TGTGCCAGCAGTCCCACTCCGACTAGATCATCCCCCCCAGATACGCAGTATTTT. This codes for CASSPTPTRSSPPDTQYF.

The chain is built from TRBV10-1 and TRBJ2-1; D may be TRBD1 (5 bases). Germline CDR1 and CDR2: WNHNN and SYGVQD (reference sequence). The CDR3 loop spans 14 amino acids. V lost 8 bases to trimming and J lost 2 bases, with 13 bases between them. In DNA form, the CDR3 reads TGCGCCAGCGGAAGGACAATCCCCTACAATGAGCAGTTCTTC. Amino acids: CASGRTIPYNEQFF.

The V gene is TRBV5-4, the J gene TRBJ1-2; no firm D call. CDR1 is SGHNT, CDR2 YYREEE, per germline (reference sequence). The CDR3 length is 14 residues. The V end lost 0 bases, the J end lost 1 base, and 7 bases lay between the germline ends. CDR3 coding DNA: TGTGCCAGCAGCTTGGGCCAGGTTAACTATGGCTACACCTTC. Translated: CASSLGQVNYGYTF.

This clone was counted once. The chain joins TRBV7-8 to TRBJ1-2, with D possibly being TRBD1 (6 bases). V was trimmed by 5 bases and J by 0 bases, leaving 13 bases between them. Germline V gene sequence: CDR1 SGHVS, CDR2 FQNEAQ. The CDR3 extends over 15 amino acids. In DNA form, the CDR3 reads TGTGCCAGCAGCCAAGGACAGAGCCCTAACTATGGCTACACCTTC. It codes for CASSQGQSPNYGYTF.

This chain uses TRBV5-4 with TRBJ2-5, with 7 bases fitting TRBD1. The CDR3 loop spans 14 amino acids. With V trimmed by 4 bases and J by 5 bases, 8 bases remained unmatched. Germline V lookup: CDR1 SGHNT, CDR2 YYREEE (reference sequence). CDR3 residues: CASSPGGTDETQYF. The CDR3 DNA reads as TGTGCCAGCAGCCCTGGTGGGACAGATGAGACCCAGTACTTC. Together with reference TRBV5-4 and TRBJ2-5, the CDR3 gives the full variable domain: ETGVTQSPTHLIKTRGQQVTLRCSSQSGHNTVSWYQQALGQGPQFIFQYYREEENGRGNFPPRFSGLQFPNYSSELNVNALELDDSALYLCASSPGGTDETQYFGPGTRLLVL.

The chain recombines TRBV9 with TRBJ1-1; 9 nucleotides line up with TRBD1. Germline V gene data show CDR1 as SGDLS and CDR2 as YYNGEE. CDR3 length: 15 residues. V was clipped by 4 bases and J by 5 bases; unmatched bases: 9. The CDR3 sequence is CASSKDGDRVTEAFF. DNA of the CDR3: TGTGCCAGCAGCAAAGACGGGGACAGGGTTACTGAAGCTTTCTTT.

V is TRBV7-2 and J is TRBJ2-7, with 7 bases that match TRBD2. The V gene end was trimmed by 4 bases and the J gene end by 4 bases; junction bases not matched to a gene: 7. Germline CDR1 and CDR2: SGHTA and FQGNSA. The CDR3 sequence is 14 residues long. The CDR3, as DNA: TGTGCCAGCAGCTCCCGGGACTACGGATACGAGCAGTACTTC. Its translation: CASSSRDYGYEQYF.